Below, one T cell receptor beta chain is given with its context. This record comes from a study of preoperative IRX-2 immunotherapy in early breast cancer. The method was immunoSEQ multiplex PCR; TCRdb's version includes in-frame clones alone and lacks a portion of them. The sample has fewer than 25,000 clones; 85% are singletons. V was clipped by 10 bases and J by 9 bases; unmatched bases: 14. The CDR3 is 15 residues long. The germline gives CDR1 MDHEN, CDR2 SYDVKM. Sample treatment: preoperative locoregional IRX-2 cytokine immunotherapy. Patients received preoperative, locoregional IRX-2 cytokine immunotherapy in a phase Ib study.

The sequencing here drew on lymph node tissue, taken after IRX-2 immunotherapy. The V and J genes are TRBV28 and TRBJ2-2; 10 nucleotides line up with TRBD1. The clonotype originates from a human donor with breast cancer. CDR3 protein: CATHRGQGVLRELFF. The DNA for the CDR3 is TGTGCCACCCACCGAGGACAGGGGGTTTTACGGGAGCTGTTTTTT.